This T cell receptor beta chain came from a study of identical twins. Study-level results: One should note that invariant MAIT and iNKT cells could partly confound zero-insertion analyses. When twins shared out-of-frame alpha sequences, those sequences had excess low generation probability.

Healthy Caucasians, and only they, were the donors. This clonotype was detected a few times. The antigen is not known. The CDR3 consists of 15 residues. Germline CDR1 and CDR2: SGHAT and FQNNGV. Trimming took 1 base from V and 7 from J; bases not matched to a gene: 6. A universal primer site was created by template switching, with the cDNA bearing unique molecular identifiers. TCRdb processed the 5' RACE reads anew with MiXCR; each CDR3 protein has one entry. The table lists around 1.7 million distinct CDR3 sequences, roughly a third of them singletons. The TCR sequence derives from a newborn girl in good health. The sequenced sample consisted of cord blood. The chain carries TRBV11-2 and TRBJ2-1; TRBD2 aligns across 8 bases. DNA of the CDR3: TGTGCCAGCAGCTTAGCCCGCGCTAGCGGGAATGAGCAGTTCTTC. Translation gives CASSLARASGNEQFF.